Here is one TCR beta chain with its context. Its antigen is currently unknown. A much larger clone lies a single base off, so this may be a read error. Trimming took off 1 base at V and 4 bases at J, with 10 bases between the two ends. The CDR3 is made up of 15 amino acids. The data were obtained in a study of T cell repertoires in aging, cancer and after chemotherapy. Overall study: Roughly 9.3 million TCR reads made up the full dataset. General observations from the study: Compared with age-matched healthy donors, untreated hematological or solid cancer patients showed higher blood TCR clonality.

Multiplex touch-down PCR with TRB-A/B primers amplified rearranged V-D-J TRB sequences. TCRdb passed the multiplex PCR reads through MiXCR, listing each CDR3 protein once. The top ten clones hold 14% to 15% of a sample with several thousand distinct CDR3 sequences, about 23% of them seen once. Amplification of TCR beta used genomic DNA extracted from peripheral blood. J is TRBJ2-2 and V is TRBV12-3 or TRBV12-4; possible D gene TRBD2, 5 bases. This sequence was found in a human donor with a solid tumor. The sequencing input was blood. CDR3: CASSLGGLCTGELFF. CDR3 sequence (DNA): TGTGCCAGCAGTTTAGGTGGACTTTGCACCGGGGAGCTGTTTTTT.